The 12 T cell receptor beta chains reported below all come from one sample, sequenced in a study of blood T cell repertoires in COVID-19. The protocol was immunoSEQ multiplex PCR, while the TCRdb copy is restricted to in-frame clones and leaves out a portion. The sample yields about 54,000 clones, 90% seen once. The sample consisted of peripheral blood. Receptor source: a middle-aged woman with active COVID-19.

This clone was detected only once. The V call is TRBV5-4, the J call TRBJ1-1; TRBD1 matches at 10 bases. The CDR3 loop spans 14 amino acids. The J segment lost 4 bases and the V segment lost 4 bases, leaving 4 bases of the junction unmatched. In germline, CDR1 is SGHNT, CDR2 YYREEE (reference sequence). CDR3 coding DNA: TGTGCCAGCAGCCCAAGGACAGGGGGCACTGAAGCTTTCTTT. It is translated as CASSPRTGGTEAFF.

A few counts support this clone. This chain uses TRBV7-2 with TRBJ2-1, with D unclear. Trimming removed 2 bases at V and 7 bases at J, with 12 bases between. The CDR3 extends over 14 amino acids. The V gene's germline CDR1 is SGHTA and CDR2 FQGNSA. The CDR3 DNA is TGTGCCAGCAGCTTATCCCTCCTTCCTAATGAGCAGTTCTTC. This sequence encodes CASSLSLLPNEQFF.

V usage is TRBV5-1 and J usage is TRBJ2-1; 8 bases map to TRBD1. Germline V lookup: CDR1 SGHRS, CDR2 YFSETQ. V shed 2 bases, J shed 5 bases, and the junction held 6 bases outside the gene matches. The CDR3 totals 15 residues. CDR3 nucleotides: TGCGCCAGCAGCTTATTGACAGGGGCAAACAATGAGCAGTTCTTC. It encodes CASSLLTGANNEQFF.

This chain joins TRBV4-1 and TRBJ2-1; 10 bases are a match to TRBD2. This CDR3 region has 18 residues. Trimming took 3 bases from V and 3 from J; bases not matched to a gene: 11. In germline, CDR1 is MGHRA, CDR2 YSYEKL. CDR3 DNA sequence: TGCGCCAGCAGCCATGCCACCCCGACTAGCGGGCGCTACAATGAGCAGTTCTTC. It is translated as CASSHATPTSGRYNEQFF.

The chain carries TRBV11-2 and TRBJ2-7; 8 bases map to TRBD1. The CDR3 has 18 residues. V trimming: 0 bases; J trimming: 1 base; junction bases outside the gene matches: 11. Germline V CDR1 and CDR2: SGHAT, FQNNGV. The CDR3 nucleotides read TGTGCCAGCAGCTTAGATAGAGGTGTTCAGGGGGCGTCCTACGAGCAGTACTTC. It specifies CASSLDRGVQGASYEQYF.

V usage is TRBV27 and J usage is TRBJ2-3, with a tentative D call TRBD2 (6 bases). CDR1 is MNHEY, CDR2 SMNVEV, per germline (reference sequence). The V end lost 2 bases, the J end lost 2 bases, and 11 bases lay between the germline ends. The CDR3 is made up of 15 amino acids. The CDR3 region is CASSLGRGTTDTQYF. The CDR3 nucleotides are TGTGCCAGCAGTTTAGGTCGGGGGACCACAGATACGCAGTATTTT.

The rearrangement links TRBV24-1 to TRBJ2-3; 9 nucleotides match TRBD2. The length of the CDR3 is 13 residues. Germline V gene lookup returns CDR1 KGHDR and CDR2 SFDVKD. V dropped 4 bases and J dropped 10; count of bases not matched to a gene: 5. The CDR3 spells CATSEVAGVPQYF. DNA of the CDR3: TGTGCCACCAGTGAGGTAGCGGGGGTACCGCAGTATTTT.

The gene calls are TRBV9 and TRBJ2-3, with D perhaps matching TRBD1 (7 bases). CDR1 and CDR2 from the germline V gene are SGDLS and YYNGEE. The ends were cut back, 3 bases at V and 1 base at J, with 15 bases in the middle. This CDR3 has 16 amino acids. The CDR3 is CASSARGAAGTDTQYF. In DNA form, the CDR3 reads TGTGCCAGCAGCGCCAGGGGGGCCGCGGGCACAGATACGCAGTATTTT.

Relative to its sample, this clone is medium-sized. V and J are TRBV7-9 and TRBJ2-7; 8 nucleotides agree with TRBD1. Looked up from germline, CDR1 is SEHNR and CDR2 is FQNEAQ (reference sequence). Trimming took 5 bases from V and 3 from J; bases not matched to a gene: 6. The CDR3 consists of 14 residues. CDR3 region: CASSHRDRNYEQYF. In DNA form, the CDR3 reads TGTGCCAGCAGCCACCGGGACAGGAACTACGAGCAGTACTTC.

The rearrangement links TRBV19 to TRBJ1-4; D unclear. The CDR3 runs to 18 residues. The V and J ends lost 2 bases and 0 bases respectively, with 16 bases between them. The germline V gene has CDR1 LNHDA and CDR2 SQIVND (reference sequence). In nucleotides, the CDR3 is TGTGCCAGTAGTATACGACGCAGCGGCGTTGCAACTAATGAAAAACTGTTTTTT. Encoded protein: CASSIRRSGVATNEKLFF.

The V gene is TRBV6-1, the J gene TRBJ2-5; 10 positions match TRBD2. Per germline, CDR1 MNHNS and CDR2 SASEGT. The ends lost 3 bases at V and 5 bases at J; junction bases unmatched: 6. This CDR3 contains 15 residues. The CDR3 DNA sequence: TGTGCCAGCAGTGATGTGGGACTAGCGATGGAGACCCAGTACTTC. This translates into CASSDVGLAMETQYF.

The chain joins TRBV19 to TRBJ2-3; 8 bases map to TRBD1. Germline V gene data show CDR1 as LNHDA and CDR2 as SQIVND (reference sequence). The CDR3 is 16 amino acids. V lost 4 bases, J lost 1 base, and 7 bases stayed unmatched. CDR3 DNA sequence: TGTGCCAGTAGTAATCAGGGGGCCGGGGGCACAGATACGCAGTATTTT. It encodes CASSNQGAGGTDTQYF.